The clone carrying this T cell receptor (beta chain) has more than one count but fewer than ten. Its specificity is unknown. Trimming removed 5 bases from V and 14 bases from J, with 19 bases in between. Germline CDR1 is MNHNY and CDR2 is SVGAGI (reference sequence). The CDR3 contains 13 residues. With MiXCR, TCRdb called clones anew from the PCR reads. The repertoire includes around 53,000 clones, more than 20% of them detected once, and under 4.5% sits in the top ten. The source of the sample is a study of metastatic and nonmetastatic thyroid tumors. Study details: Repertoire comparisons spanned blood and tumor or nodule tissue from malignant and benign thyroid patients. General study findings and limits: It was reported that TCR beta diversity was significantly higher in malignant thyroid tumors than benign nodules, in blood and tumor.

Patients underwent thyroid surgery, and none had received any treatment before it. Sequencing was carried out using blood. This chain connects TRBV6-6 to TRBJ2-1; possibly TRBD1 for D (6 bases). The origin of this receptor is a female donor with papillary thyroid cancer or a benign thyroid nodule (not recorded which). Some clones in this sample may be carry-over from other donors' samples. CDR3 nucleotides: TGTGCCAGCAGTGTACTCGAACAGGGCGTAGAGTTCTTC. Translating gives CASSVLEQGVEFF.